This T cell receptor beta chain stems from a study of Graves' ophthalmopathy and Graves' hyperthyroidism. The study, taken as a whole, reports: The model reached roughly 70% sensitivity and roughly 72% specificity for predicting ophthalmopathy progression.

For repertoire sequencing, the TCR beta CDR3 regions were amplified from RNA transcripts. In the first round, RT-PCR was carried out with HTBI primers, and a multiplex PCR formed the second round. TCRdb ran MiXCR on the multiplex PCR reads and lists one entry per CDR3 protein. The table has about 400,000 distinct CDR3 sequences, 15% to 17% seen once. This CDR3 is 12 amino acids long. Trimming pared 3 bases from V and 3 bases from J, leaving 5 bases between. Germline lookup yields CDR1 SEHNR and CDR2 FQNEAQ (reference sequence). This clonotype showed up many times. As yet, its antigen is unknown. Hyperthyroidism in these 18- to 65-year-old patients was newly diagnosed, lasting under 2 months.

Sample: peripheral blood. The receptor was isolated from a woman aged 18-29 years with stable Graves' hyperthyroidism. The genes are TRBV7-9 and TRBJ1-1; perhaps TRBD1 as D (5 bases). CDR3 DNA: TGTGCCAGCAGCTTGACAGACACTGAAGCTTTCTTT. This translates into CASSLTDTEAFF.